The 19 T cell receptor beta chains given below trace back to one sample, sequenced in a study of blood T cell repertoires in COVID-19. Sequencing used immunoSEQ multiplex PCR; TCRdb keeps in-frame clones, though not all of them. The sample has around 400,000 clones; over 75% are singletons. Sequencing was carried out using peripheral blood. Source of these receptors: a woman in her twenties or thirties with COVID-19, enrolled during active disease.

This clone was counted ten times or more. The chain has TRBV4-1 and TRBJ2-2; the D is unclear. CDR1 is MGHRA, CDR2 YSYEKL, per germline. Trimming pared 3 bases from V and 6 bases from J, leaving 5 bases between. This CDR3 contains 12 residues. CDR3 sequence (DNA): TGCGCCAGCAGCCACTCCGCCGGGGAGCTGTTTTTT. This sequence encodes CASSHSAGELFF.

CDR3 residues: CASSGATNYEQYF. The CDR3 DNA reads as TGTGCCAGCAGTGGAGCCACTAACTACGAGCAGTACTTC. The chain is built from TRBV6-1 and TRBJ2-7; D remains ambiguous. The CDR3 has 13 amino acids. Germline assignment: CDR1 MNHNS and CDR2 SASEGT. V lost 4 bases, J lost 3 bases, and 10 bases lay in between.

The rearrangement links TRBV15 to TRBJ2-6, with a weak D call TRBD1 (5 bases). Trimming stripped 1 base from V and 0 bases from J, with 13 bases between. This CDR3 region has 18 residues. Per the germline V gene, CDR1 is LNHNV and CDR2 is YYDKDF (reference sequence). The CDR3 protein is CATSRAVGLPSGANVLTF. CDR3 DNA: TGTGCCACCAGCAGAGCGGTGGGGCTGCCCTCTGGGGCCAACGTCCTGACTTTC.

V usage is TRBV4-3 and J usage is TRBJ2-2; 11 bases are a match to TRBD2. The J segment lost 4 bases and the V segment lost 6 bases, leaving 7 bases of the junction unmatched. The CDR3 is 16 residues long. Germline V CDR1 and CDR2: LGHNA, YSLEER. The CDR3 region is CASRPTSGRGTGELFF. CDR3 DNA: TGCGCCAGCAGACCCACTAGCGGGAGAGGCACCGGGGAGCTGTTTTTT.

This clone was counted only a few times. The chain joins TRBV20-1 to TRBJ2-1; a possible D gene is TRBD1 (5 bases). CDR1 DFQATT and CDR2 SNEGSKA come from the germline V gene (reference sequence). The CDR3 covers 10 residues. V lost 2 bases and J lost 10, with 6 bases in between. CDR3: CSARHREQFF. CDR3 in DNA: TGCAGTGCTAGACACAGGGAGCAGTTCTTC.

Only one count was recorded for this clone. The gene calls are TRBV5-4 and TRBJ2-1; 11 bases fit TRBD2. This CDR3 is built from 17 residues. V was pared by 2 bases and J by 0 bases, with 4 bases of the junction left unmatched. CDR1 and CDR2 (germline): SGHNT, YYREEE (reference sequence). In DNA form, the CDR3 reads TGTGCCAGCAGCTTACTAGCGGGAGCTACCTCCTACAATGAGCAGTTCTTC. This codes for CASSLLAGATSYNEQFF. Based on the CDR3 plus reference TRBV5-4 and TRBJ2-1, the full variable domain is ETGVTQSPTHLIKTRGQQVTLRCSSQSGHNTVSWYQQALGQGPQFIFQYYREEENGRGNFPPRFSGLQFPNYSSELNVNALELDDSALYLCASSLLAGATSYNEQFFGPGTRLTVL.

The rearrangement uses TRBV28 and TRBJ2-5, with D possibly matching TRBD1 (5 bases). The CDR3 covers 16 residues. The V gene lost 4 bases and the J gene lost 5 bases, with 20 bases spanning the gap. Germline-derived CDR1 and CDR2 are MDHEN and SYDVKM. The CDR3 nucleotides read TGTGCCAGCAGTTCCTCGACTCAAGCAAAGGGGGAGACCCAGTACTTC. Encoded protein: CASSSSTQAKGETQYF.

This chain joins TRBV6-5 and TRBJ2-7, with a tentative D call TRBD1 (6 bases). Trimming left V 3 bases short and J 2 bases short, with 14 bases between. The CDR3 is 15 amino acids. Germline lookup yields CDR1 MNHEY and CDR2 SVGAGI. The DNA for the CDR3 is TGTGCCAGCAGTTATAGGCGACAGGCCACCTACGAGCAGTACTTC. The encoded protein is CASSYRRQATYEQYF.

For the CDR3, the DNA is TGTGCCAGCAGCTCACAGGGGGTGAACACTGAAGCTTTCTTT. Protein: CASSSQGVNTEAFF. The gene calls are TRBV5-4 and TRBJ1-1; 8 bases line up with TRBD1. The J segment lost 0 bases and the V segment lost 3 bases, leaving 1 base of the junction unmatched. The germline gives CDR1 SGHNT, CDR2 YYREEE (reference sequence). The CDR3 is 14 amino acids.

The chain recombines TRBV30 with TRBJ1-2; 8 bases fit TRBD1. CDR3 length: 11 amino acids. Germline values: CDR1 GTSNPN, CDR2 SVGIG (reference sequence). J was trimmed by 8 bases and V by 5 bases; bases with no gene match: 4. The CDR3 region has the DNA TGTGCCTGGGGACAGGGAACCGGCTACACCTTC. Amino acids: CAWGQGTGYTF.

The V gene is TRBV11-3, the J gene TRBJ1-2; 8 nucleotides line up with TRBD1. There are 17 residues in the CDR3. J was trimmed by 7 bases and V by 0 bases; bases with no gene match: 13. Germline-derived CDR1 and CDR2 are SGHNT and YENEEA. In DNA form, the CDR3 reads TGTGCCAGCAGCTTAGAGGGCAGGGGGCGAATGGCCCTTGGCTACACCTTC. Its translation is CASSLEGRGRMALGYTF.

The gene calls are TRBV5-6 and TRBJ2-1; D may be TRBD2 (7 bases). The CDR3 consists of 16 residues. From germline, CDR1 is SGHDT and CDR2 YYEEEE. V was pared by 4 bases and J by 1 base, with 15 bases between. The CDR3 region has the DNA TGTGCCAGCAGCCGCGAACAGGGAGGGTCCTACAATGAGCAGTTCTTC. This encodes CASSREQGGSYNEQFF.

CDR3 DNA: TGTGCCAGCAGTTCTGACAGGGCGGGCAATCAGCCCCAGCATTTT. Translated, it gives CASSSDRAGNQPQHF. The V gene is TRBV2, the J gene TRBJ1-5; TRBD1 aligns across 7 bases. Germline CDR1 and CDR2: SNHLY and FYNNEI. This CDR3 region has 15 residues. J was trimmed by 2 bases and V by 5 bases; bases with no gene match: 6.

This clone was detected a few times. The rearrangement joins TRBV23-1 to TRBJ1-3; D gene ambiguous. TRBV23-1 is filed as an ORF, its function uncertain. This CDR3 region has 16 residues. V lost 4 bases and J lost 0, with 13 bases in between. CDR3 nucleotides: TGCGCCAGCAGTCCCGGCACCCCGGGCTCTGGAAACACCATATATTTT. Translated, it gives CASSPGTPGSGNTIYF.

This clone appeared a few times. The CDR3 nucleotides are TGTGCCAGCAGAGCCAGCGGGTACTCCTACGAGCAGTACTTC. This gives the protein CASRASGYSYEQYF. The chain recombines TRBV6-5 with TRBJ2-7, with TRBD2 as a possible D gene (6 bases). Germline values: CDR1 MNHEY, CDR2 SVGAGI. CDR3 size: 14 residues. V lost 6 bases and J lost 0, with 12 bases in between.

The CDR3 DNA sequence: TGTGCCAGCAATAGCGGGGGTACCTACGAGCAGTACTTC. Translation gives CASNSGGTYEQYF. The chain couples TRBV6-6 to TRBJ2-7, with 9 bases identical to TRBD2. J was trimmed by 2 bases and V by 7 bases; bases with no gene match: 3. Germline CDR1 is MNHNY and CDR2 is SVGAGI (reference sequence). The CDR3 spans 13 residues.

The chain recombines TRBV5-4 with TRBJ2-7; D may be TRBD1 (5 bases). The V gene lost 3 bases and the J gene lost 6 bases, with 16 bases spanning the gap. This CDR3 is 14 amino acids long. CDR1 SGHNT and CDR2 YYREEE come from the germline V gene (reference sequence). Written as DNA, the CDR3 is TGTGCCAGCAGCTCAAGTCAGGGTAGCCTCGAGCAGTACTTC. As protein: CASSSSQGSLEQYF.

The chain joins TRBV4-1 to TRBJ2-3, with 9 bases matching TRBD1. Germline V gene sequence: CDR1 MGHRA, CDR2 YSYEKL. The CDR3 is made up of 17 amino acids. V was clipped by 2 bases and J by 5 bases; unmatched bases: 11. The chain's CDR3 is CASSQPAGQGGIDTQYF. The CDR3 nucleotides read TGCGCCAGCAGCCAACCCGCGGGACAGGGAGGGATAGATACGCAGTATTTT.

The chain uses TRBV14 and TRBJ2-1; TRBD1 agrees at 8 bases. The CDR3 is 17 residues long. Germline CDR1 reads SGHDN; CDR2 reads FVKESK. Trimming cost V 0 bases and J 4 bases; bases outside gene matches: 8. The CDR3, as DNA: TGTGCCAGCAGCCAAGAGATATCGGGACAGGTTTACAATGAGCAGTTCTTC. Translating it yields CASSQEISGQVYNEQFF.